The 14 T cell receptor beta chains below were found in one sample sequenced in a study of CXCR3-negative and CXCR3-positive naive CD8 T cells. Researchers prepared the TRB cDNA libraries using 5' RACE with UMI labels. TCRdb reprocessed the 5' RACE reads and keeps a single row for each CDR3 protein, giving no DNA. The repertoire table contains about 62,000 distinct CDR3 sequences. The sample consisted of naive CXCR3- CD8+ T cells from blood. Subset meaning: CD45RO-CCR7+CD27+CD95- naive CD8+ T cells lacking CXCR3 (TNR3-). These receptors all stem from a human donor in good health. Some clones in this sample may be carry-over from other donors' samples.

V is TRBV5-6 and J is TRBJ2-1; TCRdb indicates TRBD2, and absent DNA this call remains unverified. From germline, CDR1 is SGHDT and CDR2 YYEEEE. The CDR3 sequence is 14 residues long. CDR3 sequence reads: CASSPRGYDNEQFF.

The V call is TRBV5-4, the J call TRBJ1-2; the TRBD1 assignment by TCRdb is unverifiable without DNA. This CDR3 has 15 residues. Per germline, CDR1 SGHNT and CDR2 YYREEE (reference sequence). The CDR3 is CAMRDRGHENYGYTF.

The chain combines TRBV6-6 with TRBJ2-1; TCRdb lists TRBD1, though no DNA is available to test this call. The CDR3 has 15 amino acids. CDR1 and CDR2 (germline): MNHNY, SVGAGI (reference sequence). CDR3 protein: CASGAGTGVDNEQFF.

The chain couples TRBV6-2 or TRBV6-3 to TRBJ2-5. The CDR3 loop spans 13 amino acids. Germline V gene sequence: CDR1 MNHEY, CDR2 SVGEGT. This chain's CDR3 is CASSISAQETQYF.

The chain has TRBV20-1 and TRBJ1-1. This CDR3 spans 14 amino acids. The germline gives CDR1 DFQATT, CDR2 SNEGSKA (reference sequence). The CDR3 region is CSARDPEFFTEAFF.

The V and J genes are TRBV5-1 and TRBJ2-7; TCRdb's assignment of TRBD2 cannot be checked, as there is no DNA. Germline CDR1 and CDR2: SGHRS and YFSETQ. CDR3 length equals 17 residues. Here the CDR3 reads CASSLSRLAGGTYEQYF.

The chain couples TRBV4-3 to TRBJ2-2; TCRdb reports TRBD1, a call that lacks DNA to check it against. Germline V gene data show CDR1 as LGHNA and CDR2 as YSLEER. This CDR3 contains 15 residues. CDR3 in amino acids: CASSQDRWASGELFF.

This chain joins TRBV29-1 and TRBJ2-7. The CDR3 extends over 12 amino acids. Germline-derived CDR1 and CDR2 are SQVTM and ANQGSEA. The CDR3 region is CSVVFSSYEQYF.

The V gene is TRBV4-3, the J gene TRBJ2-1; with no DNA, the TCRdb D assignment of TRBD2 cannot be verified. This CDR3 contains 16 residues. CDR1 is LGHNA, CDR2 YSLEER, per germline. The CDR3 protein is CASSHRAKLGIDEQFF.

The chain combines TRBV14 with TRBJ2-7; TCRdb lists TRBD2, though no DNA is available to test this call. The CDR3 sequence is 13 residues long. Germline lookup yields CDR1 SGHDN and CDR2 FVKESK. The CDR3: CASSQGAGYEQYF.

The chain joins TRBV28 to TRBJ2-7; TCRdb returns TRBD1, unconfirmable since there is no DNA. The germline gives CDR1 MDHEN, CDR2 SYDVKM. This CDR3 spans 16 amino acids. The CDR3 reads CASSVPDRASSYEQYF.

The chain links TRBV19 to TRBJ1-2. The CDR3 has 15 amino acids. The germline CDR1 and CDR2 sequences are LNHDA and SQIVND (reference sequence). CDR3 sequence reads: CASSIDSLSGYGYTF.

The rearrangement joins TRBV5-1 to TRBJ1-5; TCRdb's D gene call, TRBD1, goes unchecked for lack of DNA. Germline assignment: CDR1 SGHRS and CDR2 YFSETQ. The CDR3 loop spans 15 amino acids. The CDR3 reads CASSLTGGEYEPQHF.

The chain couples TRBV5-4 to TRBJ2-3; TCRdb selects TRBD1, and the lack of DNA leaves this call unchecked. This CDR3 spans 15 amino acids. CDR1 is SGHNT and CDR2 is YYREEE in the germline V gene (reference sequence). CDR3 loop: CASSLEGGWTDTQYF.